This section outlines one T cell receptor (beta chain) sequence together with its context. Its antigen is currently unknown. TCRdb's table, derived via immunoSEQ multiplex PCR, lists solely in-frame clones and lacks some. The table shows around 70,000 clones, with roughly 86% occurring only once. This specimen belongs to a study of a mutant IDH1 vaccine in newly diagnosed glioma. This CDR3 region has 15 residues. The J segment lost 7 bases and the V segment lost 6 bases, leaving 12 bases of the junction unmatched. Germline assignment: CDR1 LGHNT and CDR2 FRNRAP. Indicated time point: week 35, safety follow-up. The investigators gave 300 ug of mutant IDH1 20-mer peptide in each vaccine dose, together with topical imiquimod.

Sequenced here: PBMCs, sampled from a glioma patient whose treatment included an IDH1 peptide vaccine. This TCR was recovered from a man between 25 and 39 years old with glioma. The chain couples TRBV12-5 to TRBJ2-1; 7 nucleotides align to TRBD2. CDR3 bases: TGTGCTAGTGGAGCTGAGCTGGGAGGGTCGAATGAGCAGTTCTTC. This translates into CASGAELGGSNEQFF.